This TCR beta chain was documented in a study of blood T cell repertoires in COVID-19. For the study at large: The cDNA or gDNA used as material had been derived from T cells, B-cell-depleted T cells, or PBMCs.

This CDR3 has 13 residues. Germline CDR1 reads MNHEY; CDR2 reads SVGAGI. The V and J ends lost 7 bases and 8 bases, in that order; junction bases with no gene match: 6. In the authors' workflow: Reference gene primer amplification gave estimated nucleated cell counts. The assay was immunoSEQ multiplex PCR, and TCRdb's table has in-frame clones only and misses some. V and J calls and clone size are copied from that table; D and trimming were computed from the DNA. There are about 130,000 clones in the sample; approximately 84% occur only once, and 44% lies in the top ten. This rearrangement joins TRBV6-5 to TRBJ2-1, with 9 nucleotides matching TRBD2. Source material: peripheral blood. The sequence was collected from a human donor in a cohort sampled during active COVID-19. The CDR3 nucleotides are TGTGCCAGCACCGGCGGGGGGGCCGATGAGCAGTTCTTC. Encoded protein: CASTGGGADEQFF.